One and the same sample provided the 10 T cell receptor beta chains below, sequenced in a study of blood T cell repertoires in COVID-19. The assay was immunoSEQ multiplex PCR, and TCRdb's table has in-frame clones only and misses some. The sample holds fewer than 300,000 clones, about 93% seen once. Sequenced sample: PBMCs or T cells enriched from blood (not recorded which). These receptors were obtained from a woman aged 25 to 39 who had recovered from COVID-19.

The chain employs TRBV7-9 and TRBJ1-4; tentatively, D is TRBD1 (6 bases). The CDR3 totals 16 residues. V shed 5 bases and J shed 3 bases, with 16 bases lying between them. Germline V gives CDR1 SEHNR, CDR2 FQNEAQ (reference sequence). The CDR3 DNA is TGTGCCAGCAGCCCGGGGACACTCCCATCTAATGAAAAACTGTTTTTT. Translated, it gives CASSPGTLPSNEKLFF.

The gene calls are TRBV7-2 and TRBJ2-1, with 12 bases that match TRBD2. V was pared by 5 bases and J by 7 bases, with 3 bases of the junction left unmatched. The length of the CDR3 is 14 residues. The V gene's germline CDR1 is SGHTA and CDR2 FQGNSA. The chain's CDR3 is CASSPGLAGNEQFF. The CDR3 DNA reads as TGTGCCAGCAGCCCCGGACTAGCGGGAAATGAGCAGTTCTTC.

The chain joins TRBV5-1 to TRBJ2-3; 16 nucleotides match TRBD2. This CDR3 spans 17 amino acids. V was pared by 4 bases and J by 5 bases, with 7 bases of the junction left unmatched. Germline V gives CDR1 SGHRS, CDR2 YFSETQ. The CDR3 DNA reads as TGCGCCAGCAGCCCGGGACTAGCGGGAGGGCGTGAAGATACGCAGTATTTT. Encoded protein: CASSPGLAGGREDTQYF.

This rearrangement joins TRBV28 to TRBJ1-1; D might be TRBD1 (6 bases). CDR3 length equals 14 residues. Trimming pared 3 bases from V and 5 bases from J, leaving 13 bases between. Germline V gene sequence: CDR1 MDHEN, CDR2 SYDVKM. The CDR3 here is CASSFRGEGTEAFF. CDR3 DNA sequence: TGTGCCAGCAGTTTTAGGGGGGAGGGGACTGAAGCTTTCTTT.

This CDR3 reads CASSPNSDGEQYF. As DNA, the CDR3 is TGTGCCAGCTCACCAAACTCCGATGGTGAGCAGTACTTC. V usage is TRBV18 and J usage is TRBJ2-7, with D unresolved. V lost 2 bases to trimming and J lost 7 bases, with 12 bases between them. Germline values: CDR1 KGHSH, CDR2 LQKENI. The CDR3 contains 13 residues.

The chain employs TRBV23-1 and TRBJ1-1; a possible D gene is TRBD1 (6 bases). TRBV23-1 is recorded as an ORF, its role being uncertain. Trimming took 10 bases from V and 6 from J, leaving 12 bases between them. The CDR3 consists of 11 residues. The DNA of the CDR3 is TGCGCCACCGGCGGGGGCTCTGAAGCTTTCTTT. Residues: CATGGGSEAFF.

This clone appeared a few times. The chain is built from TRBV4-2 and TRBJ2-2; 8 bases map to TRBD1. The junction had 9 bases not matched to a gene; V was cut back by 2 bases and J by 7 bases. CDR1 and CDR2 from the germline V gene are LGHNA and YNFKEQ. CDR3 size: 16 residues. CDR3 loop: CASSQRGTGGVGELFF. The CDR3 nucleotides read TGTGCCAGCAGCCAACGAGGGACAGGCGGCGTCGGGGAGCTGTTTTTT.

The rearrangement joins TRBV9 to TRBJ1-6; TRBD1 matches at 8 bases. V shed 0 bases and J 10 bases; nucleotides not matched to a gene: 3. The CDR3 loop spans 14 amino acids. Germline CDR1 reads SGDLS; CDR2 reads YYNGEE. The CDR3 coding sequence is TGTGCCAGCAGCGTAGGGACAGGGAAATCACCCCTCCACTTT. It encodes CASSVGTGKSPLHF.

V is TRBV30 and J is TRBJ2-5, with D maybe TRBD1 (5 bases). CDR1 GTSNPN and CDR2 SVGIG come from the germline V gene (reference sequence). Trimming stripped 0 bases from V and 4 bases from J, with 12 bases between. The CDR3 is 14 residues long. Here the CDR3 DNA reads TGTGCCTGGAGTGTAGAAAGGGGCGGAGAGACCCAGTACTTC. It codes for CAWSVERGGETQYF.

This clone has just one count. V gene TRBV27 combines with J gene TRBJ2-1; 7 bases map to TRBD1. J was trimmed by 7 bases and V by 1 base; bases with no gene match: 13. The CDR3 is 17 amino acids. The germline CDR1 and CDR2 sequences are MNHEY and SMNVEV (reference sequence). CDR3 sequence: CASSLYPGGTTRNEQFF. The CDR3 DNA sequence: TGTGCCAGCAGTTTATATCCAGGGGGAACAACGCGGAATGAGCAGTTCTTC.